These T cell receptor beta chains were read from a single sample in a study of control samples from healthy donors and cancer patients. This table comes from immunoSEQ multiplex PCR, and its TCRdb copy is limited to in-frame clones, with some not included. The sample includes about 130,000 clones, over 75% of them seen just once. The sample comprised blood. All receptors come from a man in his forties or fifties in good health. The CDR3 runs from the conserved cysteine through the conserved F or W. Each record gives: V gene, clone size, J gene, D gene, CDR3 protein, CDR3 DNA. A D gene is named only where the DNA matches it firmly. Not all rows give a size; the values are once, few, many and, for expanded clones, a class.

>TRBV27|.|TRBJ2-7|TRBD1
CASSSLGGGTYEQYF
TGTGCCAGCAGCTCATTAGGGGGCGGAACGTACGAGCAGTACTTC
>TRBV5-1|medium-sized|TRBJ1-2|.
CASSLTLDSLQANYGYTF
TGCGCCAGCAGCTTGACCCTGGACAGTTTGCAAGCTAACTATGGCTACACCTTC
>TRBV7-3|.|TRBJ2-1|.
CASSVGRSDYNEQFF
TGTGCCAGCAGCGTGGGCAGGTCAGACTACAATGAGCAGTTCTTC
>TRBV2|.|TRBJ1-2|TRBD1
CASSGTGTYYGYTF
TGTGCCAGCAGCGGGACAGGGACCTACTATGGCTACACCTTC
>TRBV19|.|TRBJ1-1|.
CASSASGGMNTEAFF
TGTGCCAGTTCAGCGTCAGGTGGCATGAACACTGAAGCTTTCTTT
>TRBV19|.|TRBJ2-2|.
CASTTTDRPGELFF
TGTGCCAGTACCACCACCGACAGGCCCGGGGAGCTGTTTTTT
>TRBV7-6|.|TRBJ2-1|.
CASSTRVIWEYNEQFF
TGTGCCAGCAGCACCCGAGTTATTTGGGAATACAATGAGCAGTTCTTC
>TRBV27|.|TRBJ2-3|.
CASSERGTAQYF
TGTGCCAGCAGTGAACGGGGGACGGCGCAGTATTTT
>TRBV27|.|TRBJ1-2|TRBD1
CASSLGGVGRGRANYGYTF
TGTGCCAGCAGTTTAGGTGGTGTTGGCAGGGGGAGGGCTAACTATGGCTACACCTTC
>TRBV30|few|TRBJ1-3|.
CAGLTGMSSGNTIYF
TGTGCCGGGTTAACAGGGATGAGCTCTGGAAACACCATATATTTT